Listed here are 32 T cell receptor beta chains from one sample, sequenced in a study of CD8+ T cells in alopecia areata (dated by TCRdb to between 2017 and 2018). The label giving this sample's treatment or condition can be read as: oral pan-JAK inhibitor, 5-10 mg twice daily. Preparation of the library involved the immunoSEQ multiplex PCR assay. To provide template for TCR sequencing, every sample had RNA extracted and reverse transcribed into cDNA. TCRdb's version of the immuneACCESS table is confined to in-frame rearrangements and falls short of the full clone set. An unresolved V gene accounts for under half of the shortfall where checked; the remainder is of unknown origin. A total of around 86,000 clones appear in this sample, about two thirds of them only once. The ten largest clones take up approximately 15% of the sample. Sequencing used CD8+ T cells sorted from blood, obtained at week 44, from a patient treated with tofacitinib. These receptor sequences come from a human donor with alopecia areata.

The chain carries TRBV7-9 and TRBJ1-6; D unclear. The V gene lost 3 bases and the J gene lost 5 bases, with 2 bases spanning the gap. CDR3 length: 12 amino acids. Per germline, CDR1 SEHNR and CDR2 FQNEAQ (reference sequence). CDR3 sequence: CASSLDNSPLHF. The CDR3 DNA reads as TGTGCCAGCAGCTTGGATAATTCACCCCTCCACTTT.

The V call is TRBV10-1, the J call TRBJ2-3; no clear D gene. Between the trimmed V and J ends, which lost 2 bases and 6 bases, there was a span of 12 bases. The germline V gene has CDR1 WNHNN and CDR2 SYGVQD (reference sequence). This CDR3 contains 14 residues. DNA for the CDR3: TGCGCCAGCAGTGAGGGAAGGGTGTTGGATACGCAGTATTTT. This sequence encodes CASSEGRVLDTQYF.

This chain uses TRBV7-6 with TRBJ2-5, with D unresolved. The V end lost 3 bases, the J end lost 4 bases, and 18 bases lay between the germline ends. The CDR3 consists of 16 residues. Germline loops: CDR1 SGHVS, CDR2 FNYEAQ. The DNA for the CDR3 is TGTGCCAGCAGCTTTGGGCAGGATCCCGCCCCAGAGACCCAGTACTTC. The encoded protein is CASSFGQDPAPETQYF.

The chain carries TRBV27 and TRBJ2-7, with D possibly being TRBD2 (7 bases). Germline values: CDR1 MNHEY, CDR2 SMNVEV (reference sequence). The CDR3 has 12 amino acids. V shed 4 bases and J shed 7 bases, with 11 bases lying between them. CDR3 DNA sequence: TGTGCCAGCAGTTACGGGGGGACAGAGCAGTACTTC. The encoded protein is CASSYGGTEQYF.

This clone has just one count. This chain joins TRBV4-3 and TRBJ1-1, with TRBD1 matching 9 bases. The CDR3 sequence is 15 residues long. Germline trimming cut 6 bases from V and 4 bases from J; bases unmatched to any gene: 9. The V gene's germline CDR1 is LGHNA and CDR2 YSLEER. For the CDR3, the DNA is TGCGCCAGCAGGTGGGACAGGGAGGGTGGCACTGAAGCTTTCTTT. Translation: CASRWDREGGTEAFF.

The chain combines TRBV10-1 with TRBJ2-7, with TRBD1 identical over 10 bases. The CDR3 runs to 15 residues. The germline gives CDR1 WNHNN, CDR2 SYGVQD (reference sequence). The junction had 4 bases not matched to a gene; V was cut back by 2 bases and J by 3 bases. The CDR3 DNA follows: TGCGCCAGCAGTGAGACCGGGACAGGGGACTACGAGCAGTACTTC. Translating it yields CASSETGTGDYEQYF.

By sample share, this clone is medium-sized. The chain combines TRBV6-1 with TRBJ1-6; no clear D gene. V lost 2 bases and J 5 bases, leaving 10 bases between the germline ends. CDR1 and CDR2 from the germline V gene are MNHNS and SASEGT. The CDR3 is 15 amino acids. This CDR3 reads CASSELDGDNSPLHF. The DNA of the CDR3 is TGTGCCAGCAGTGAACTGGACGGAGATAATTCACCCCTCCACTTT.

The chain carries TRBV18 and TRBJ2-1; TRBD1 matches at 9 bases. Germline CDR1 reads KGHSH; CDR2 reads LQKENI. Trimming at V came to 3 bases and at J to 4 bases, leaving 4 bases not matched to a gene. This CDR3 spans 15 amino acids. CDR3 nucleotides: TGTGCCAGCTCACCGGCTGGACAGGGGTACAATGAGCAGTTCTTC. Translation gives CASSPAGQGYNEQFF.

The chain links TRBV10-2 to TRBJ2-1; 10 bases are shared with TRBD2. The CDR3 has 18 amino acids. The ends lost 3 bases at V and 0 bases at J; junction bases unmatched: 8. CDR1 and CDR2 from the germline V gene are WSHSY and SAAADI. In DNA, the CDR3 is TGCGCCAGCAGTGATTATATAGCGGGGGGTCACTCCTACAATGAGCAGTTCTTC. Translated, it gives CASSDYIAGGHSYNEQFF.

This chain connects TRBV27 to TRBJ2-3; D remains ambiguous. The CDR3 totals 11 residues. The germline V and J ends were trimmed by 6 bases and 6 bases, with 7 bases remaining between them. Germline CDR1 MNHEY, CDR2 SMNVEV (reference sequence). CDR3 sequence: CASRGLDTQYF. CDR3 in DNA: TGTGCCAGCAGGGGGTTGGATACGCAGTATTTT.

Only a few counts were recorded for this clone. The chain has TRBV9 and TRBJ2-3; 7 nucleotides line up with TRBD2. The V gene end was trimmed by 7 bases and the J gene end by 0 bases; junction bases not matched to a gene: 5. CDR1 and CDR2 (germline): SGDLS, YYNGEE. This CDR3 contains 14 residues. The CDR3 DNA follows: TGTGCCAGCGGCGGGGGTACTAGCACAGATACGCAGTATTTT. As protein: CASGGGTSTDTQYF. Full variable domain (outside the CDR3, taken from reference TRBV9 and TRBJ2-3): DSGVTQTPKHLITATGQRVTLRCSPRSGDLSVYWYQQSLDQGLQFLIQYYNGEERAKGNILERFSAQQFPDLHSELNLSSLELGDSALYFCASGGGTSTDTQYFGPGTRLTVL.

This chain connects TRBV6-6 to TRBJ2-2; possible D gene TRBD2, 6 bases. The CDR3 is made up of 13 amino acids. CDR1 is MNHNY and CDR2 is SVGAGI in the germline V gene (reference sequence). With 8 bases removed from V and 5 bases from J, the gap between germline ends came to 12 bases. CDR3 sequence: CASELGGTGELFF. The CDR3 nucleotides are TGTGCCAGCGAGTTGGGGGGTACCGGGGAGCTGTTTTTT.

The gene calls are TRBV4-3 and TRBJ1-1; D ambiguous. Germline V gene lookup returns CDR1 LGHNA and CDR2 YSLEER. V was trimmed by 4 bases and J by 1 base, leaving 13 bases between them. This CDR3 has 15 residues. CDR3 in amino acids: CASSLTHIGNTEAFF. In DNA form, the CDR3 reads TGCGCCAGCAGCCTAACGCACATAGGGAACACTGAAGCTTTCTTT.

This sequence joins TRBV25-1 and TRBJ2-7; no reliable D call. Germline V gene lookup returns CDR1 MGHDK and CDR2 SYGVNS. V lost 8 bases to trimming and J lost 4 bases, with 18 bases between them. This CDR3 is built from 14 residues. The CDR3 reads CASSPPAGSYEQYF. In DNA, the CDR3 is TGTGCCAGCTCCCCACCGGCCGGGTCGTACGAGCAGTACTTC.

This clone has more than one count but fewer than ten. The same CDR3 is also encoded by other DNA sequences in this sample. CDR3 nucleotides: TGCGCCAGCAGCCAAGATAGGGGAGCGAATGAAAAACTGTTTTTT. This codes for CASSQDRGANEKLFF. The rearrangement uses TRBV4-3 and TRBJ1-4, with D perhaps matching TRBD1 (5 bases). CDR1 LGHNA and CDR2 YSLEER come from the germline V gene. The CDR3 is made up of 15 amino acids. V lost 0 bases to trimming and J lost 5 bases, with 10 bases between them.

This chain uses TRBV6-6 with TRBJ2-7; 8 bases align to TRBD1. V shed 0 bases, J shed 2 bases, and the junction held 0 bases outside the gene matches. CDR3 length: 14 amino acids. CDR1 and CDR2 from the germline V gene are MNHNY and SVGAGI (reference sequence). DNA of the CDR3: TGTGCCAGCAGTTACTCGGACAGGGCCTACGAGCAGTACTTC. Protein: CASSYSDRAYEQYF.

The chain carries TRBV29-1 and TRBJ1-1; no firm D call. Germline assignment: CDR1 SQVTM and CDR2 ANQGSEA. V gave up 4 bases and J gave up 2 bases, with 11 bases separating them. The CDR3 sequence is 13 residues long. CDR3 in amino acids: CSVGEGTNTEAFF. The CDR3 DNA sequence: TGCAGCGTTGGCGAGGGAACTAACACTGAAGCTTTCTTT. Drawing the rest from reference TRBV29-1 and TRBJ1-1, the complete variable domain is SAVISQKPSRDICQRGTSLTIQCQVDSQVTMMFWYRQQPGQSLTLIATANQGSEATYESGFVIDKFPISRPNLTFSTLTVSNMSPEDSSIYLCSVGEGTNTEAFFGQGTRLTVV.

This clone was detected only a few times. J is TRBJ2-7 and V is TRBV4-1; 8 nucleotides agree with TRBD1. V lost 1 base to trimming and J lost 1 base; unmatched junction nucleotides: 0. Germline assignment: CDR1 MGHRA and CDR2 YSYEKL. This CDR3 comprises 14 residues. This CDR3 reads CASSQGQGSYEQYF. The DNA for the CDR3 is TGCGCCAGCAGCCAAGGACAGGGGTCCTACGAGCAGTACTTC.

The V gene is TRBV14, the J gene TRBJ1-6, with D unclear. CDR3 size: 14 residues. Germline V lookup: CDR1 SGHDN, CDR2 FVKESK. V was clipped by 3 bases and J by 7 bases, with 10 bases between them. CDR3 nucleotide sequence: TGTGCCAGCAGCCAGAGCAGTAAGAATTCACCCCTCCACTTT. Protein sequence: CASSQSSKNSPLHF.

This clone was observed a few times. The rearrangement links TRBV2 to TRBJ2-4, with D maybe TRBD2 (5 bases). The V and J ends lost 7 bases and 6 bases respectively, with 22 bases between them. CDR3 size: 16 residues. In germline, CDR1 is SNHLY, CDR2 FYNNEI. The CDR3 reads CASTEPPGGMINIQYF. As DNA, the CDR3 is TGTGCCAGCACTGAGCCCCCTGGAGGCATGATAAACATTCAGTACTTC.

In regard to this clone: The sample carries other DNA sequences with the same CDR3. V gene TRBV9 combines with J gene TRBJ2-7; the match to TRBD1 covers 7 bases. Germline loops: CDR1 SGDLS, CDR2 YYNGEE. The CDR3 totals 14 residues. Germline trimming cut 0 bases from V and 2 bases from J; bases unmatched to any gene: 2. The CDR3: CASSVGQGAYEQYF. As DNA, the CDR3 is TGTGCCAGCAGCGTAGGGCAGGGGGCCTACGAGCAGTACTTC.

The chain couples TRBV2 to TRBJ2-7, with 8 nucleotides matching TRBD1. Trimming removed 3 bases from V and 4 bases from J; junction bases left unmatched: 5. The CDR3 is 14 residues long. Germline V gene lookup returns CDR1 SNHLY and CDR2 FYNNEI. CDR3 bases: TGTGCCAGCAGTGACAGGGGGCTGGGATACGAGCAGTACTTC. Translating gives CASSDRGLGYEQYF.

The V call is TRBV7-8, the J call TRBJ2-3; D is undetermined. Germline CDR1 is SGHVS and CDR2 is FQNEAQ. This CDR3 region has 14 residues. Deletions cut 0 bases from V and 0 bases from J, with 4 bases between. The CDR3 is CASSLAGSTDTQYF. The DNA of the CDR3 is TGTGCCAGCAGCTTAGCGGGGAGCACAGATACGCAGTATTTT.

The chain carries TRBV5-6 and TRBJ1-5, with D perhaps TRBD1 (5 bases). Deletions cut 3 bases from V and 6 bases from J, with 10 bases between. Germline V gives CDR1 SGHDT, CDR2 YYEEEE. The CDR3 has 13 residues. CDR3 nucleotide sequence: TGTGCCAGCAGCTCAGGGATAAGTCAGCCCCAGCATTTT. Its translation: CASSSGISQPQHF.

V is TRBV15 and J is TRBJ2-7; the D is unclear. The CDR3 spans 16 residues. V dropped 1 base and J dropped 0 bases, with 13 bases sitting between them. CDR1 LNHNV and CDR2 YYDKDF come from the germline V gene (reference sequence). In DNA, the CDR3 is TGTGCCACCAGCAGAGCAGGACCGCAGACCTCCTACGAGCAGTACTTC. Protein: CATSRAGPQTSYEQYF.

The chain links TRBV4-3 to TRBJ1-2; 7 nucleotides agree with TRBD1. Germline-derived CDR1 and CDR2 are LGHNA and YSLEER. This CDR3 has 15 amino acids. The J segment lost 4 bases and the V segment lost 0 bases, leaving 5 bases of the junction unmatched. CDR3 protein: CASSQDRQGSYGYTF. The CDR3 DNA reads TGCGCCAGCAGCCAAGACCGACAGGGAAGCTATGGCTACACCTTC.

The rearrangement uses TRBV6-1 and TRBJ2-2; 8 bases align to TRBD2. J was trimmed by 4 bases and V by 7 bases; bases with no gene match: 8. Germline V CDR1 and CDR2: MNHNS, SASEGT. This CDR3 is built from 15 residues. The CDR3 nucleotides are TGTGCCAGCACCCAGGGACTAGAGCTCACCGGGGAGCTGTTTTTT. Translated: CASTQGLELTGELFF.

The rearrangement links TRBV30 to TRBJ1-3, with 8 bases aligning to TRBD1. CDR3 length: 13 amino acids. Germline V gene sequence: CDR1 GTSNPN, CDR2 SVGIG (reference sequence). After removal of 7 bases from V and 0 bases from J, the junction contained 2 bases not matched to a gene. The CDR3 nucleotides are TGTGCCTCTGACAGGGGCTCTGGAAACACCATATATTTT. It translates to CASDRGSGNTIYF.

The chain carries TRBV30 and TRBJ1-1; D possibly corresponds to TRBD1 (5 bases). Germline-derived CDR1 and CDR2 are GTSNPN and SVGIG (reference sequence). Trimming stripped 0 bases from V and 4 bases from J, with 9 bases between. CDR3 size: 13 residues. The CDR3 DNA is TGTGCCTGGAGTGTGGGGGGAACCACTGAAGCTTTCTTT. Translated: CAWSVGGTTEAFF. Variable domain in full (rest from reference TRBV30 and TRBJ1-1): SQTIHQWPATLVQPVGSPLSLECTVEGTSNPNLYWYRQAAGRGLQLLFYSVGIGQISSEVPQNLSASRPQDRQFILSSKKLLLSDSGFYLCAWSVGGTTEAFFGQGTRLTVV.

The chain combines TRBV4-3 with TRBJ1-2; possibly TRBD1 for D (5 bases). V was trimmed by 3 bases and J by 6 bases, leaving 14 bases between them. The length of the CDR3 is 14 residues. Germline V gene lookup returns CDR1 LGHNA and CDR2 YSLEER. This CDR3 reads CASSHLGDRDGYTF. CDR3 nucleotides: TGCGCCAGCAGCCACTTAGGGGACCGAGATGGCTACACCTTC.

V is TRBV19 and J is TRBJ2-7, with 7 bases matching TRBD1. J was trimmed by 3 bases and V by 3 bases; bases with no gene match: 5. Germline V lookup: CDR1 LNHDA, CDR2 SQIVND (reference sequence). This CDR3 is 14 amino acids long. In DNA, the CDR3 is TGTGCCAGTAGTATTGGGGACAGAGGCTACGAGCAGTACTTC. Translation gives CASSIGDRGYEQYF. The full variable domain, its missing parts supplied by reference TRBV19 and TRBJ2-7, is DGGITQSPKYLFRKEGQNVTLSCEQNLNHDAMYWYRQDPGQGLRLIYYSQIVNDFQKGDIAEGYSVSREKKESFPLTVTSAQKNPTAFYLCASSIGDRGYEQYFGPGTRLTVT.

This chain links TRBV5-6 with TRBJ1-1; 9 bases are a match to TRBD1. J was trimmed by 6 bases and V by 4 bases; bases with no gene match: 7. CDR1 and CDR2 from the germline V gene are SGHDT and YYEEEE. This CDR3 is built from 14 residues. The DNA of the CDR3 is TGTGCCAGCAGCCCCGGGACAGGGTATCCTGAAGCTTTCTTT. It encodes CASSPGTGYPEAFF. Drawing the rest from reference TRBV5-6 and TRBJ1-1, the complete variable domain is DAGVTQSPTHLIKTRGQQVTLRCSPKSGHDTVSWYQQALGQGPQFIFQYYEEEERQRGNFPDRFSGHQFPNYSSELNVNALLLGDSALYLCASSPGTGYPEAFFGQGTRLTVV.